This TCR beta chain comes out of a study of T cells in Graves' hyperthyroidism and ophthalmopathy (dated by TCRdb to about 2019). For the study in its entirety: Peripheral blood samples were taken at initial diagnosis, before any treatment was given. Whether ophthalmopathy could be predicted prospectively was tested in an independent validation cohort made up of about 18 hyperthyroidism patients plus 17 patients who later progressed to ophthalmopathy. The 100 or so discovery patients were randomly divided into training and test sets at a 7:3 ratio. TCR V-J signatures able to tell the groups apart were searched for in a discovery cohort of some 100 patients, of whom more than 40 had Graves' ophthalmopathy and under 65 had stable Graves' hyperthyroidism. Once sampling was done, hyperthyroidism patients were given methimazole at a starting dose of 30 mg daily, whereas ophthalmopathy patients were given high-dose intravenous methylprednisolone. TCR Vbeta CDR3 sequencing of 140 or so peripheral blood samples (under 45 ophthalmopathy, 75 or so hyperthyroidism and approximately 17 progressor patients) is reported in the paper. The study also compared thyroid tissue and blood T-cell repertoires from several Graves' hyperthyroidism patients.

On the study overall, not on this receptor specifically: Sample size was not statistically predetermined, and investigators were not blinded to group allocation. In validation, the model predicted progression to ophthalmopathy a median of around 6.5 months before onset, with about 71% sensitivity and 72.22% specificity. In cross-validation, a model built on a 13 V-J signature told ophthalmopathy apart from stable hyperthyroidism with over 85% sensitivity and roughly 82% specificity, and in testing the same model reached 80%/75%. Most expanded thyroid clonotypes (frequency above 0.001) were also detected in blood, suggesting blood repertoires may reflect thyroid immune responses.

Stable Graves' hyperthyroidism was defined as the absence of progression to ophthalmopathy over 18 months of follow-up. The hyperthyroidism patients were between 18 and 65 years old and newly diagnosed, with a disease duration of less than 2 months. Any patient with an uncontrolled infection, another autoimmune disease, pregnancy or lactation was excluded. Diagnoses were based on clinical symptoms, serum thyroxine and TRAb, thyroid ultrasound and orbital computed tomography. Ficoll-Paque density gradient centrifugation was used to isolate PBMCs from around 10 ml of fresh peripheral blood. Trizol reagent was used to extract total RNA, and RNA quality was then checked on an Agilent 2100 Bioanalyzer. Amplification of TCR beta CDR3 regions was carried out from RNA transcripts. The first round of RT-PCR for the TCR CDR3 was performed with the HTBI primer set and the Qiagen OneStep RT-PCR kit. The libraries were constructed in a second round of multiplex PCR and then size-selected and purified. The libraries were sequenced on an Illumina HiSeq2000 using paired-end 100 bp reads. The original methods were these. SOAPnuke was used to process the raw data, removing reads that contained adapters or uncalled bases, had a mean Phred below 15, or lacked an exact match to the constant primer or identifier. High-quality paired reads were merged using COPE v1.2.5, and each unique nucleotide sequence was defined as a clonotype. Clonotypes were aligned to IMGT TRBV, TRBD and TRBJ reference segments using MiTCR v1.1. Only V-J combinations with frequency above 0.0001, covering about 99% of repertoires, were analysed. A TCS score was defined as the ratio between F50 (clonal expansion) and ExV (chaos), using BLOSUM62-based TCRdist between CDR3 peptides within each V-J. Welch's t-statistics and random forest reduced some 510 V-J features to roughly 13, which were used in a naive Bayes classifier (R e1071). The Morisita-Horn index was used to measure how similar the thyroid and blood repertoires were. Using fastp at Q25 and MiXCR, TCRdb reprocessed the public reads and kept productive beta chains. When rows share a CDR3 protein, they turn into one entry using the most common DNA and genes. Here the V and J calls rest on TCRdb's processing, not on the authors' analysis. The sample records some 800,000 distinct CDR3 sequences, about two fifths of which are singletons. The ten largest make up approximately 8.7% of the sample.

Via the germline V gene, CDR1 is SGHVS and CDR2 FQNEAQ. Trimming takes 0 bases off V and 5 bases off J; junction bases not matched to a gene: 8. The CDR3 numbers 16 residues from cysteine through phenylalanine. The only DNA kept is the CDR3, 48 bases in frame from the first base. In its sample, this clonotype was seen a few times. There is no known antigen for this receptor. Within one base of it there is no much larger clone, and no base qualities were kept. This clonotype was sampled from a man younger than 35 with Graves' hyperthyroidism. Material: blood. Rearrangement joined TRBV7-8 to TRBJ2-7, with 9 middle bases fitting TRBD1. The CDR3: CASSLARDRVRDEQYF. Here is the DNA: TGTGCCAGCAGCTTAGCCCGGGACAGGGTAAGGGACGAGCAGTACTTC.